Listed below are T cell receptor beta chains from one sample, sequenced in a study of blood T cells in healthy people across ages. TCRdb itself ran the 5' RACE reads through MiXCR, one entry per CDR3 protein. The sample lists about 680,000 distinct CDR3 sequences, more than 40% seen once, with approximately 32% in the top ten. The material sequenced was blood. Every receptor here comes from a woman aged 55-69 years in good health. The CDR3 runs from the conserved cysteine through the conserved F or W. D genes are given only for firm matches. Clone size is shown for a subset of rows, as once, few, many or a class of expanded clone.

j_call: TRBJ2-4
d_call: -
clone_size: -
v_call: TRBV29-1
cdr3_aa: CSALLGVAKNIQYF
cdr3_nt: TGCAGCGCCCTCCTGGGGGTAGCCAAAAACATTCAGTACTTC

j_call: TRBJ2-7
d_call: -
clone_size: -
v_call: TRBV29-1
cdr3_aa: CSAGGGGEQYF
cdr3_nt: TGCAGCGCAGGGGGAGGGGGCGAGCAGTACTTC

j_call: TRBJ2-7
d_call: TRBD2
clone_size: -
v_call: TRBV27
cdr3_aa: CASKLAGLAYEQYF
cdr3_nt: TGTGCCAGCAAACTAGCGGGACTTGCCTACGAGCAGTACTTC

j_call: TRBJ1-5
d_call: -
clone_size: -
v_call: TRBV2
cdr3_aa: CASILEGPGDQPQHF
cdr3_nt: TGTGCCAGCATTCTTGAGGGGCCCGGAGATCAGCCCCAGCATTTT

j_call: TRBJ2-7
d_call: TRBD1
clone_size: -
v_call: TRBV28
cdr3_aa: CASSNTGTGFYEQYF
cdr3_nt: TGTGCCAGCAGTAATACCGGGACAGGGTTCTACGAGCAGTACTTC

j_call: TRBJ2-6
d_call: -
clone_size: few
v_call: TRBV5-5
cdr3_aa: CASSLVWPGANVLTF
cdr3_nt: TGTGCCAGCAGCTTGGTCTGGCCTGGGGCCAACGTCCTGACTTTC

j_call: TRBJ2-2
d_call: TRBD2
clone_size: -
v_call: TRBV4-3
cdr3_aa: CASSQDRTSGSGTGELFF
cdr3_nt: TGCGCCAGCAGCCAGGATCGGACTAGCGGGAGCGGGACCGGGGAGCTGTTTTTT

j_call: TRBJ2-7
d_call: TRBD2
clone_size: few
v_call: TRBV7-9
cdr3_aa: CASSLALAGRYEQYF
cdr3_nt: TGTGCCAGCAGCTTAGCCCTAGCGGGGCGCTACGAGCAGTACTTC

j_call: TRBJ2-3
d_call: TRBD2
clone_size: -
v_call: TRBV12-3/TRBV12-4
cdr3_aa: CASSPGLAGRLSTDTQYF
cdr3_nt: TGTGCCAGCAGTCCAGGACTAGCGGGAAGGTTGAGCACAGATACGCAGTATTTT

j_call: TRBJ2-1
d_call: -
clone_size: -
v_call: TRBV25-1
cdr3_aa: CASSGSGPDNGQFF
cdr3_nt: TGTGCCAGCAGCGGATCGGGGCCCGACAATGGGCAGTTCTTC

j_call: TRBJ1-2
d_call: -
clone_size: -
v_call: TRBV27
cdr3_aa: CASSSLVGLGYGYTF
cdr3_nt: TGTGCCAGCAGTTCCCTTGTAGGACTAGGCTATGGCTACACCTTC

j_call: TRBJ2-7
d_call: TRBD2
clone_size: -
v_call: TRBV20-1
cdr3_aa: CSAEGGVYEQYF
cdr3_nt: TGCAGTGCTGAGGGAGGGGTTTACGAGCAGTACTTC

j_call: TRBJ1-5
d_call: TRBD1
clone_size: many
v_call: TRBV20-1
cdr3_aa: CSARAGGGNQPQHF
cdr3_nt: TGCAGTGCTAGAGCAGGGGGAGGCAATCAGCCCCAGCATTTT

j_call: TRBJ2-1
d_call: TRBD1
clone_size: few
v_call: TRBV6-1
cdr3_aa: CASKDRAGNEQFF
cdr3_nt: TGTGCCAGCAAGGACAGGGCAGGCAATGAGCAGTTCTTC

j_call: TRBJ2-3
d_call: -
clone_size: -
v_call: TRBV7-2
cdr3_aa: CASSSLGAQYF
cdr3_nt: TGTGCCAGCAGCTCTTTAGGTGCGCAGTATTTT

j_call: TRBJ1-5
d_call: -
clone_size: -
v_call: TRBV13
cdr3_aa: CASSFGRGAGQPQHF
cdr3_nt: TGTGCCAGCAGCTTTGGCAGGGGCGCGGGTCAGCCCCAGCATTTT

j_call: TRBJ1-2
d_call: -
clone_size: -
v_call: TRBV10-3
cdr3_aa: CAISGRDGFNYGYTF
cdr3_nt: TGTGCCATCAGTGGCCGGGACGGCTTCAACTATGGCTACACCTTC

j_call: TRBJ2-6
d_call: TRBD1
clone_size: -
v_call: TRBV20-1
cdr3_aa: CSATTPQGATVTGANVLTF
cdr3_nt: TGCAGTGCTACCACCCCGCAGGGGGCTACAGTCACTGGGGCCAACGTCCTGACTTTC

j_call: TRBJ2-5
d_call: -
clone_size: few
v_call: TRBV15
cdr3_aa: CATSRDWGSETQYF
cdr3_nt: TGTGCCACCAGCAGAGATTGGGGTTCAGAGACCCAGTACTTC

j_call: TRBJ2-4
d_call: -
clone_size: -
v_call: TRBV20-1
cdr3_aa: CSALSGFLAKNIQYF
cdr3_nt: TGCAGTGCTCTAAGCGGGTTCTTAGCCAAAAACATTCAGTACTTC

j_call: TRBJ2-7
d_call: -
clone_size: -
v_call: TRBV28
cdr3_aa: CASYERSSSSYNEQYF
cdr3_nt: TGTGCCAGCTACGAAAGGAGTAGCAGCTCCTACAATGAGCAGTACTTC